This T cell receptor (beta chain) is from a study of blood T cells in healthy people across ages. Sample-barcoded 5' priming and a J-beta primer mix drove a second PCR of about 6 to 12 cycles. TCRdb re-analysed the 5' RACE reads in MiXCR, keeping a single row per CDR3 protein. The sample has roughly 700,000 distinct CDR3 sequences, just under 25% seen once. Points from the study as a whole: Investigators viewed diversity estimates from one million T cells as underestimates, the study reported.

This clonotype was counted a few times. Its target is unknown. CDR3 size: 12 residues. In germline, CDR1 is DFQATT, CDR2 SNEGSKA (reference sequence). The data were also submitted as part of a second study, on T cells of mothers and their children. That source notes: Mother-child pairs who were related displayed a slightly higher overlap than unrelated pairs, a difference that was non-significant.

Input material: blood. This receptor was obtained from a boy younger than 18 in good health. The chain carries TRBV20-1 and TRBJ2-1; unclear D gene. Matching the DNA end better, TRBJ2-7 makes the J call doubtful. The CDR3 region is CSARGSINEQYF. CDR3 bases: TGCAGTGCTAGAGGGAGTATCAACGAGCAGTACTTC.